The text below deals with one T cell receptor (beta chain). Assignment of participants to cohorts was predicated upon participant-reported clinical history. The recovered donors of Cohort 3 showed two negative PCRs, clearance, or symptom resolution. The data are from a study of blood T cell repertoires in COVID-19. Study-level background: The cDNA or gDNA used as material had been derived from T cells, B-cell-depleted T cells, or PBMCs.

Per the study methods: Reference gene primer amplification in the assay estimated nucleated cell counts. Profiled with immunoSEQ multiplex PCR; TCRdb holds only in-frame clones, not every one. V and J calls and clone size come straight from that table; D and trimming were deduced from the DNA. The table has around 290,000 clones, 89% seen once; the top ten hold about 1.7%. This clonotype was obtained from a woman aged 40 to 50 who had recovered from COVID-19. The source material was PBMCs or T cells enriched from blood (not recorded which).

The CDR3 spells CASRAGTSGYSYNEQFF. The CDR3 coding sequence is TGTGCCAGCAGAGCGGGGACTAGCGGGTATTCCTACAATGAGCAGTTCTTC. This chain joins TRBV7-2 and TRBJ2-1; 12 nucleotides align to TRBD2. V dropped 6 bases and J dropped 1; count of bases not matched to a gene: 7. This CDR3 contains 17 residues. Germline V lookup: CDR1 SGHTA, CDR2 FQGNSA.